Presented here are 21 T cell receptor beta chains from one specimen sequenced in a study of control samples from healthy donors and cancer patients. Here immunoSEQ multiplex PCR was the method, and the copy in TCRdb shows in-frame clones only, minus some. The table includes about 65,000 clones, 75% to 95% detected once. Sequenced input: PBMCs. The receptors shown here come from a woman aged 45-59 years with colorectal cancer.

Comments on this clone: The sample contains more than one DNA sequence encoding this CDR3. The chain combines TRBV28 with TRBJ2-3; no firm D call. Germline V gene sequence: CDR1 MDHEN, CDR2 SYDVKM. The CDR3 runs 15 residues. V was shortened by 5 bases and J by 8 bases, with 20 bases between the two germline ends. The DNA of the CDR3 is TGTGCCAGCAGTGACCGACTTGACTCGAGGCGTACGCAGTATTTT. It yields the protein CASSDRLDSRRTQYF. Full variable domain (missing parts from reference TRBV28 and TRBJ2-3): DVKVTQSSRYLVKRTGEKVFLECVQDMDHENMFWYRQDPGLGLRLIYFSYDVKMKEKGDIPEGYSVSREKKERFSLILESASTNQTSMYLCASSDRLDSRRTQYFGPGTRLTVL.

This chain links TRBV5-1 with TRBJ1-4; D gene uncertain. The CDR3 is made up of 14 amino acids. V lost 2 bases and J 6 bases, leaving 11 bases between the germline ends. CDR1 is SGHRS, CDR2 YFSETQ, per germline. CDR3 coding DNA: TGCGCCAGCAGCTTCGGTGTCGCGGATGAAAAACTGTTTTTT. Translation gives CASSFGVADEKLFF.

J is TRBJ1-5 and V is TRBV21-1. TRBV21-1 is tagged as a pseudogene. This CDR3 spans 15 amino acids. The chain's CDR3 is CASSPARSHNQPQHF. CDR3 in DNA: TGTGCCAGCAGCCCCGCTCGAAGCCACAATCAGCCCCAGCATTTT.

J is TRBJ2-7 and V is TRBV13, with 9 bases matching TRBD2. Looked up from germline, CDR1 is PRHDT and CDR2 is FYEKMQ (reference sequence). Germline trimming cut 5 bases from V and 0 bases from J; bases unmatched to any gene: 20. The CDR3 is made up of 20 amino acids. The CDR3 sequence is CASSLQHLRLAEPSSYEQYF. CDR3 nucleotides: TGTGCCAGCAGCCTACAACATCTTAGACTAGCGGAACCGAGCTCCTACGAGCAGTACTTC.

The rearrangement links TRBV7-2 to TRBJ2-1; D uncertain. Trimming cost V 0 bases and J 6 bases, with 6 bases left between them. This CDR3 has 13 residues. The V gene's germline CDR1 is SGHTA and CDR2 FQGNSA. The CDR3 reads CASSLAQANEQFF. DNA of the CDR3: TGTGCCAGCAGCTTAGCCCAAGCCAATGAGCAGTTCTTC. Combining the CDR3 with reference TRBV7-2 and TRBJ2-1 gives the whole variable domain GAGVSQSPSNKVTEKGKDVELRCDPISGHTALYWYRQSLGQGLEFLIYFQGNSAPDKSGLPSDRFSAERTGGSVSTLTIQRTQQEDSAVYLCASSLAQANEQFFGPGTRLTVL.

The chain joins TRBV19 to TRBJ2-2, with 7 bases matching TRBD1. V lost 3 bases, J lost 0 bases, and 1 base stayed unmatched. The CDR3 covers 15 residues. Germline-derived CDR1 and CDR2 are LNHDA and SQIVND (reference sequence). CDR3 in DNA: TGTGCCAGTAGTATGGGGACAGCGAACACCGGGGAGCTGTTTTTT. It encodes CASSMGTANTGELFF.

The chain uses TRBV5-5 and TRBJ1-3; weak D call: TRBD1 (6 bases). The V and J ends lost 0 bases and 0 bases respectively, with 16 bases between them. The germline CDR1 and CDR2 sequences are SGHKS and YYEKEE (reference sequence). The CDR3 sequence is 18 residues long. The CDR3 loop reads CASSLVPLTGSSGNTIYF. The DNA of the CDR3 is TGTGCCAGCAGCTTGGTTCCTCTTACAGGGAGCTCTGGAAACACCATATATTTT.

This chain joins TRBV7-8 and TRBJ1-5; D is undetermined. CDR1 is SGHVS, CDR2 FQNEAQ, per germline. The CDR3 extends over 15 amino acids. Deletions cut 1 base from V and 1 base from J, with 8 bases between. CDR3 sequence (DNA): TGTGCCAGCAGCTTAGGGGCGGGGAGCAATCAGCCCCAGCATTTT. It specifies CASSLGAGSNQPQHF.

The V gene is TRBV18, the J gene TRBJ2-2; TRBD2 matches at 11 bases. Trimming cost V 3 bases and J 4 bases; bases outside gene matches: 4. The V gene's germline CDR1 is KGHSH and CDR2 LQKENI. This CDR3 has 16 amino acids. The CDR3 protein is CASSPASGRTTGELFF. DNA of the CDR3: TGTGCCAGCTCACCGGCTAGCGGGAGGACCACCGGGGAGCTGTTTTTT. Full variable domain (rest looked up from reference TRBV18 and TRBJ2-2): NAGVMQNPRHLVRRRGQEARLRCSPMKGHSHVYWYRQLPEEGLKFMVYLQKENIIDESGMPKERFSAEFPKEGPSILRIQQVVRGDSAAYFCASSPASGRTTGELFFGEGSRLTVL.

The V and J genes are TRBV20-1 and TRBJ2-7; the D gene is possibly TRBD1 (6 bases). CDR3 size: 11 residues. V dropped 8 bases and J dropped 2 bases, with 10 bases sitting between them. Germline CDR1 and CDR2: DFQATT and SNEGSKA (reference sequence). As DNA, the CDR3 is TGCAGTCTGGGGGCCGCCTACGAGCAGTACTTC. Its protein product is CSLGAAYEQYF.

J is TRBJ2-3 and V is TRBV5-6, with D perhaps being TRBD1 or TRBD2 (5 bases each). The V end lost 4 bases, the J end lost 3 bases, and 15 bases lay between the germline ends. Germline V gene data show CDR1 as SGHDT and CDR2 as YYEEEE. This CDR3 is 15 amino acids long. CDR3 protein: CASSTLGRVTDTQYF. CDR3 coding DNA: TGTGCCAGCAGCACCCTGGGGCGGGTTACAGATACGCAGTATTTT.

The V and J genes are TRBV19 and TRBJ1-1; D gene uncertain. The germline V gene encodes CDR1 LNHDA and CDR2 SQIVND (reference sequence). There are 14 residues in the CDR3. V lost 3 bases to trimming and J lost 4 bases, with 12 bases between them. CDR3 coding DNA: TGTGCCAGTAGTATCCGGGGTTCGGGCACTGAAGCTTTCTTT. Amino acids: CASSIRGSGTEAFF.

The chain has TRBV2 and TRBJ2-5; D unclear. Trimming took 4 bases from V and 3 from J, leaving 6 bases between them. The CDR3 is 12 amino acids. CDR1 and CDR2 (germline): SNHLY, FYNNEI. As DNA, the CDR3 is TGTGCCAGCAGTGTAACTAAAGAGACCCAGTACTTC. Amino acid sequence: CASSVTKETQYF.

The DNA of the CDR3 is TGCAGCGGGCGACAGGGGGGAGGTGAAAAACTGTTTTTT. It encodes CSGRQGGGEKLFF. The chain couples TRBV29-1 to TRBJ1-4; 9 bases line up with TRBD1. This CDR3 is built from 13 residues. CDR1 and CDR2 (germline): SQVTM, ANQGSEA. The J segment lost 7 bases and the V segment lost 7 bases, leaving 7 bases of the junction unmatched. The full variable domain, rest sourced from reference TRBV29-1 and TRBJ1-4, is SAVISQKPSRDICQRGTSLTIQCQVDSQVTMMFWYRQQPGQSLTLIATANQGSEATYESGFVIDKFPISRPNLTFSTLTVSNMSPEDSSIYLCSGRQGGGEKLFFGSGTQLSVL.

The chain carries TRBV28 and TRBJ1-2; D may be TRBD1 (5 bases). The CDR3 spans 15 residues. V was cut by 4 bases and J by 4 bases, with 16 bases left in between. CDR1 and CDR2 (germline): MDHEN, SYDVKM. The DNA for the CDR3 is TGTGCCAGCAGTTCAACCGGGACGGAGACCTATGGCTACACCTTC. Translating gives CASSSTGTETYGYTF.

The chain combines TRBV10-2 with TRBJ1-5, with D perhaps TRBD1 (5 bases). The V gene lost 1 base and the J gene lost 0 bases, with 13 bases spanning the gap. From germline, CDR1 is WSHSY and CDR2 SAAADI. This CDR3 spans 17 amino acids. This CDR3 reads CASSEYPADNSNQPQHF. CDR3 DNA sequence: TGCGCCAGCAGTGAGTACCCCGCGGACAATAGCAATCAGCCCCAGCATTTT.

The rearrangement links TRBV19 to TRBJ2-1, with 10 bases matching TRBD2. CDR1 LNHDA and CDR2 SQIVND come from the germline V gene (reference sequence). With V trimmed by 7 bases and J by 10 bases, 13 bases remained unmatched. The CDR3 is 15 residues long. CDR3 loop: CASNLRLAGGGEQFF. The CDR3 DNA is TGTGCCAGTAACCTGCGACTAGCGGGTGGAGGGGAGCAGTTCTTC.

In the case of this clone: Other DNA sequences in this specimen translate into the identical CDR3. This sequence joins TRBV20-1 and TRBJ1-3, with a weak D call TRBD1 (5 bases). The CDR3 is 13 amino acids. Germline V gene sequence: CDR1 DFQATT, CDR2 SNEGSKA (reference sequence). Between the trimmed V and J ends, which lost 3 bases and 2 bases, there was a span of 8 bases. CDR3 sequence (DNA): TGCAGTGCTAGTCGGGGGGCTGGAAACACCATATATTTT. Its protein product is CSASRGAGNTIYF.

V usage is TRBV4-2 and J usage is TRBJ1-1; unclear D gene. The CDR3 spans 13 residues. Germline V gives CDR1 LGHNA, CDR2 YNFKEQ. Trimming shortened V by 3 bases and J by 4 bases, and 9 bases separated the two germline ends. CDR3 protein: CASSHYESTEAFF. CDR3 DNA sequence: TGTGCCAGCAGCCACTACGAGAGCACTGAAGCTTTCTTT.

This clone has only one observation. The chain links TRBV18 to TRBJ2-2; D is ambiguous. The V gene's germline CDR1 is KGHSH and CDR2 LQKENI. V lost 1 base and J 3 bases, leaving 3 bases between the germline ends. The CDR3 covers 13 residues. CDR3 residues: CASSPRDTGELFF. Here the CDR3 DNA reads TGTGCCAGCTCACCACGGGACACCGGGGAGCTGTTTTTT.

CDR3 region: CASSVPGPNEKLFF. DNA of the CDR3: TGTGCCAGCAGTGTGCCGGGACCTAATGAAAAACTGTTTTTT. The rearrangement links TRBV25-1 to TRBJ1-4; D may be TRBD1 (5 bases). Germline CDR1 is MGHDK and CDR2 is SYGVNS. The germline V and J ends were trimmed by 4 bases and 3 bases, with 9 bases remaining between them. This CDR3 is built from 14 residues.